This T cell receptor beta chain was found in a study of beta chain features in type 1 diabetes. Points from the study as a whole: The question of HLA type influencing TCRB rearrangement was one that remained unresolved here. There was a possibility that cDNA sequencing over-represented cells with high TCR expression. The study found moderately but significantly shorter TCRB CDR3s in all four CD4+ subsets of Type 1 diabetes patients.

The entirety of the isolated RNA underwent reverse transcription, so expressed TCRB transcripts were sequenced. TCRdb's copy holds only in-frame clones and misses some; the assay was immunoSEQ multiplex PCR. The top ten clones hold roughly 0.015% of a sample with fewer than 450,000 clones, approximately 12% of them seen once. This clone appeared a few times. Its target is not known. The TCR originated in a woman under 30 with type 1 diabetes. Sequencing was carried out using naive CD4+ T cells from blood.

This CDR3 is CASSPPGTSDTQYF. The CDR3 DNA sequence: TGTGCCAGCTCACCACCGGGGACTTCAGATACGCAGTATTTT. The chain is built from TRBV18 and TRBJ2-3; a possible D gene is TRBD2 (6 bases). This CDR3 comprises 14 residues. Looked up from germline, CDR1 is KGHSH and CDR2 is LQKENI. Trimming shortened V by 0 bases and J by 4 bases, and 8 bases separated the two germline ends.